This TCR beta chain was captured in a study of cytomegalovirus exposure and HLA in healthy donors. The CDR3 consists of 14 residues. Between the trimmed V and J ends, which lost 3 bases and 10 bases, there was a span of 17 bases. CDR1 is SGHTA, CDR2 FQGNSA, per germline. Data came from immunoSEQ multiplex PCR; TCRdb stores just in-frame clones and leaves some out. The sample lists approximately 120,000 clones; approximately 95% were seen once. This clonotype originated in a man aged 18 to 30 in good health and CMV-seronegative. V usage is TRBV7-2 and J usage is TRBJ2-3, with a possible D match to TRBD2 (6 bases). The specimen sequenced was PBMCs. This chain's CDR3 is CASSFGGGPLAQYF. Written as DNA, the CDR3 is TGTGCCAGCAGCTTCGGGGGAGGCCCCCTGGCGCAGTATTTT.